A single sample is the source of the 29 T cell receptor beta chains below, sequenced in a study of control samples from healthy donors and cancer patients. Assay used: immunoSEQ multiplex PCR; TCRdb lists only in-frame clones, some missing. The data hold about 57,000 clones, with less than 95% observed a single time. Sequenced material: blood. Receptors were obtained from a man aged 25 to 45 in good health.

This clone came up once. V and J are TRBV3-1 (or the pseudogene TRBV3-2) and TRBJ2-7, with 9 bases that match TRBD1. The CDR3 loop spans 14 amino acids. Losses at the gene ends were 4 bases for V and 2 bases for J; bases not matched to a gene: 3. Looked up from germline, CDR1 is LGHDT and CDR2 is YNNKEL (reference sequence). CDR3 bases: TGTGCCAGCAGCCTAGGGACAGGGACCTACGAGCAGTACTTC. Protein sequence: CASSLGTGTYEQYF.

This clone was detected once. The CDR3 DNA reads TGCGCCACCAGCTTCTGGGCCCAGCATTTT. Its translation: CATSFWAQHF. The chain has TRBV23-1 and TRBJ1-5; D unresolved. TRBV23-1 is flagged as an ORF with uncertain function. The length of the CDR3 is 10 residues. Trimming stripped 10 bases from V and 11 bases from J, with 12 bases between.

For the CDR3, the DNA is TGTGCCAGCAGCCCCTCTCACAGGGACACTGAAGCTTTCTTT. Its translation: CASSPSHRDTEAFF. The chain couples TRBV11-1 to TRBJ1-1; TRBD1 might be the D (6 bases). Germline V gene lookup returns CDR1 SGHAT and CDR2 FQDESV (reference sequence). This CDR3 comprises 14 residues. Trimming removed 5 bases from V and 3 bases from J, with 13 bases in between.

The chain is built from TRBV7-6 and TRBJ1-1; D remains unclear. CDR1 and CDR2 (germline): SGHVS, FNYEAQ. The CDR3 length is 13 residues. The V end lost 8 bases, the J end lost 4 bases, and 14 bases lay between the germline ends. This chain's CDR3 is CASGNSGPTEAFF. CDR3 in DNA: TGTGCCAGCGGAAACTCCGGGCCCACTGAAGCTTTCTTT.

This clone rates as medium-sized. The V call is TRBV2, the J call TRBJ2-3, with 9 positions matching TRBD2. Germline values: CDR1 SNHLY, CDR2 FYNNEI. The CDR3 is 16 residues long. V lost 8 bases, J lost 4 bases, and 13 bases stayed unmatched. The CDR3 is CASGFVLAGTSDTQYF. DNA for the CDR3: TGTGCCAGCGGGTTCGTACTAGCGGGTACATCAGATACGCAGTATTTT.

This chain connects TRBV5-6 to TRBJ2-7; 9 bases are shared with TRBD1. Germline lookup yields CDR1 SGHDT and CDR2 YYEEEE. V dropped 4 bases and J dropped 2; count of bases not matched to a gene: 4. The CDR3 is 14 residues long. The CDR3 DNA follows: TGTGCCAGCAGCGCGGGGACAGGGACCTACGAGCAGTACTTC. It encodes CASSAGTGTYEQYF.

This clone has just one count. The chain employs TRBV29-1 and TRBJ1-1; D remains ambiguous. The length of the CDR3 is 12 residues. Germline CDR1 and CDR2: SQVTM and ANQGSEA. The ends were cut back, 7 bases at V and 0 bases at J, with 9 bases in the middle. CDR3 sequence (DNA): TGCAGCGCCACAAATATGAACACTGAAGCTTTCTTT. It specifies CSATNMNTEAFF.

The chain joins TRBV12-3 or TRBV12-4 to TRBJ1-2, with TRBD1 matching 7 bases. J gave up 7 bases and V 5 bases, and 4 bases lay outside the gene matches. This CDR3 has 12 residues. The CDR3 DNA reads as TGTGCCAGCAGTCCAGGGGGGACTGGCTACACCTTC. Translating it yields CASSPGGTGYTF.

The chain employs TRBV3-1 (or the pseudogene TRBV3-2) and TRBJ1-1, with D uncertain. The germline gives CDR1 LGHDT, CDR2 YNNKEL (reference sequence). The CDR3 contains 15 residues. V was clipped by 7 bases and J by 2 bases, with 17 bases between them. Here the CDR3 reads CASTLSASGNTEAFF. CDR3 coding DNA: TGTGCCAGCACTCTAAGCGCGTCCGGAAACACTGAAGCTTTCTTT.

J is TRBJ1-1 and V is TRBV10-3; 8 nucleotides align to TRBD1. The V gene end was trimmed by 6 bases and the J gene end by 4 bases; junction bases not matched to a gene: 10. This CDR3 region has 15 residues. In germline, CDR1 is ENHRY, CDR2 SYGVKD. The CDR3 DNA reads as TGTGCCATCAGCCCCGGACAGGGTTTCAGCACTGAAGCTTTCTTT. Translated: CAISPGQGFSTEAFF.

This clone was picked up one time. V gene TRBV3-1 (or the pseudogene TRBV3-2) combines with J gene TRBJ2-7; D uncertain. This CDR3 has 14 amino acids. Germline CDR1 reads LGHDT; CDR2 reads YNNKEL (reference sequence). V lost 1 base, J lost 0 bases, and 7 bases lay in between. The CDR3 DNA reads as TGTGCCAGCAGCCAAGCACCGAGCTCCTACGAGCAGTACTTC. This encodes CASSQAPSSYEQYF.

A remark on this clone: The CDR3 ends on some other residue instead of the conserved phenylalanine or tryptophan, so this is likely a read error. The CDR3 DNA follows: TGTGCCAGCAGGACAGGGACCGAGCAGTACCTC. Residues: CASRTGTEQYL. This chain links TRBV2 with TRBJ2-7, with 7 bases matching TRBD1. Looked up from germline, CDR1 is SNHLY and CDR2 is FYNNEI. The CDR3 totals 11 residues. V was pared by 6 bases and J by 6 bases, with 2 bases of the junction left unmatched.

V is TRBV4-3 and J is TRBJ2-7; 7 bases align to TRBD1. V shed 0 bases, J shed 4 bases, and the junction held 9 bases outside the gene matches. The CDR3 extends over 16 amino acids. The germline V gene encodes CDR1 LGHNA and CDR2 YSLEER. In DNA form, the CDR3 reads TGCGCCAGCAGCCAAGAGGCGACAGGGCGGCATTACGAGCAGTACTTC. Protein product: CASSQEATGRHYEQYF.

The chain has TRBV5-4 and TRBJ1-6; perhaps TRBD1 as D (6 bases). V was shortened by 4 bases and J by 0 bases, with 17 bases between the two germline ends. Germline assignment: CDR1 SGHNT and CDR2 YYREEE (reference sequence). The CDR3 covers 18 residues. CDR3 residues: CASSGSQGLSSYNSPLHF. In nucleotides, the CDR3 is TGTGCCAGCAGCGGCTCACAGGGACTTTCCTCCTATAATTCACCCCTCCACTTT.

The chain recombines TRBV7-9 with TRBJ2-3; the D gene is possibly TRBD2 (5 bases). Germline assignment: CDR1 SEHNR and CDR2 FQNEAQ (reference sequence). V was cut by 4 bases and J by 10 bases, with 12 bases left in between. The CDR3 has 12 residues. The CDR3: CASSWGAEPQYF. CDR3 DNA sequence: TGTGCCAGCAGCTGGGGAGCAGAGCCGCAGTATTTT.

The chain recombines TRBV10-2 with TRBJ2-7; no clear D. Germline assignment: CDR1 WSHSY and CDR2 SAAADI. The CDR3 contains 12 residues. The ends were cut back, 2 bases at V and 7 bases at J, with 9 bases in the middle. CDR3 sequence: CASSEAVREQYF. The DNA of the CDR3 is TGCGCCAGCAGTGAGGCAGTCAGGGAGCAGTACTTC.

V is TRBV28 and J is TRBJ2-1; 7 nucleotides match TRBD2. The J segment lost 6 bases and the V segment lost 3 bases, leaving 5 bases of the junction unmatched. CDR3 length equals 14 residues. In germline, CDR1 is MDHEN, CDR2 SYDVKM. CDR3 in DNA: TGTGCCAGCAGTTTTGGGGGAGGGACCAATGAGCAGTTCTTC. The encoded protein is CASSFGGGTNEQFF.

The chain carries TRBV30 and TRBJ1-2; D perhaps matches TRBD1 (5 bases). V was trimmed by 8 bases and J by 3 bases, leaving 13 bases between them. CDR1 and CDR2 from the germline V gene are GTSNPN and SVGIG (reference sequence). The CDR3 is 12 amino acids. The CDR3 bases are TGTGCCAGGCGGGGCTGGGACTATGGCTACACCTTC. It codes for CARRGWDYGYTF.

The CDR3 DNA reads as TGTGCCAGCAGTTTTCTAGCGGGAGAGAACGGGGAGCTGTTTTTT. This encodes CASSFLAGENGELFF. This chain joins TRBV27 and TRBJ2-2; 10 bases are a match to TRBD2. This CDR3 has 15 residues. Germline loops: CDR1 MNHEY, CDR2 SMNVEV (reference sequence). V trimming: 3 bases; J trimming: 7 bases; junction bases outside the gene matches: 5.

The CDR3 DNA reads TGTGCCAGCTCGTATGAATCAGGGGGTCGGACTGAAGCTTTCTTT. It yields the protein CASSYESGGRTEAFF. The chain employs TRBV18 and TRBJ1-1, with 7 bases aligning to TRBD1. Losses at the gene ends were 6 bases for V and 5 bases for J; bases not matched to a gene: 12. CDR3 size: 15 residues. Germline CDR1 is KGHSH and CDR2 is LQKENI.

This clone occurred once. The rearrangement joins TRBV4-2 to TRBJ1-1; 7 bases line up with TRBD1. The V and J ends lost 0 bases and 0 bases, in that order; junction bases with no gene match: 16. CDR3 size: 20 residues. Germline CDR1 and CDR2: LGHNA and YNFKEQ. CDR3 residues: CASSQDTGRGRGNLNTEAFF. CDR3 in DNA: TGTGCCAGCAGCCAAGATACCGGCAGGGGGAGGGGCAATCTGAACACTGAAGCTTTCTTT.

The gene calls are TRBV7-2 and TRBJ1-4; the D is unclear. V lost 4 bases and J lost 6, with 9 bases in between. Per germline, CDR1 SGHTA and CDR2 FQGNSA. The CDR3 extends over 13 amino acids. CDR3 in amino acids: CASSWAADEKLFF. The CDR3 nucleotides are TGTGCCAGCAGCTGGGCAGCCGATGAAAAACTGTTTTTT.

The chain carries TRBV5-4 and TRBJ2-3, with TRBD2 identical over 7 bases. V dropped 0 bases and J dropped 4; count of bases not matched to a gene: 8. Germline CDR1 and CDR2: SGHNT and YYREEE (reference sequence). CDR3 length equals 16 residues. In DNA, the CDR3 is TGTGCCAGCAGCTTGGGTGGCGGGAGTCCGCCAGATACGCAGTATTTT. It yields the protein CASSLGGGSPPDTQYF.

This clone was observed a handful of times. V usage is TRBV5-1 and J usage is TRBJ1-1; TRBD1 matches 8 bases. Per the germline V gene, CDR1 is SGHRS and CDR2 is YFSETQ. After removal of 7 bases from V and 5 bases from J, the junction contained 13 bases not matched to a gene. The length of the CDR3 is 15 residues. CDR3 loop: CASSFTGQGATEAFF. As DNA, the CDR3 is TGCGCCAGCTCTTTCACCGGGCAGGGGGCAACTGAAGCTTTCTTT.

The rearrangement uses TRBV11-3 and TRBJ1-3; possible D gene TRBD1, 6 bases. V lost 5 bases and J 2 bases, leaving 13 bases between the germline ends. Germline V gene data show CDR1 as SGHNT and CDR2 as YENEEA. This CDR3 region has 15 residues. CDR3 residues: CASSGGRGTGNTIYF. DNA of the CDR3: TGTGCCAGCAGCGGCGGGAGGGGGACTGGAAACACCATATATTTT.

The rearrangement uses TRBV9 and TRBJ1-1; a possible D gene is TRBD1 (6 bases). Trimming cost V 8 bases and J 2 bases, with 10 bases left between them. This CDR3 contains 12 residues. Germline-derived CDR1 and CDR2 are SGDLS and YYNGEE. CDR3 in amino acids: CARGQPNTEAFF. The CDR3 DNA is TGTGCCAGAGGACAGCCAAACACTGAAGCTTTCTTT.

This rearrangement joins TRBV7-3 to TRBJ2-3, with TRBD2 matching 12 bases. The CDR3 is 20 residues long. Looked up from germline, CDR1 is SGHTA and CDR2 is FQGTGA. Losses at the gene ends were 5 bases for V and 3 bases for J; bases not matched to a gene: 18. CDR3 nucleotide sequence: TGTGCCAGCAGCGCCCACCAACCCCTGACTAGCGGGAGTAGAACAGATACGCAGTATTTT. Translation: CASSAHQPLTSGSRTDTQYF. The entire variable domain, with the rest obtained from reference TRBV7-3 and TRBJ2-3, is as follows: GAGVSQTPSNKVTEKGKYVELRCDPISGHTALYWYRQSLGQGPEFLIYFQGTGAADDSGLPNDRFFAVRPEGSVSTLKIQRTERGDSAVYLCASSAHQPLTSGSRTDTQYFGPGTRLTVL.

This chain joins TRBV7-2 and TRBJ2-5; TRBD1 or TRBD2 may be the D gene (5 bases each). There are 13 residues in the CDR3. Looked up from germline, CDR1 is SGHTA and CDR2 is FQGNSA. The ends were cut back, 3 bases at V and 5 bases at J, with 10 bases in the middle. CDR3 bases: TGTGCCAGCAGCTTCGCAGGGAGTGAGACCCAGTACTTC. Translation: CASSFAGSETQYF.

The DNA for the CDR3 is TGTGCCTGGAGCCCAACTCCGGGTACTGAAGCTTTCTTT. Its protein is CAWSPTPGTEAFF. The chain couples TRBV30 to TRBJ1-1, with D unresolved. The CDR3 runs to 13 residues. Germline values: CDR1 GTSNPN, CDR2 SVGIG (reference sequence). The V end was cut by 3 bases, the J end by 5 bases, with 13 bases between.